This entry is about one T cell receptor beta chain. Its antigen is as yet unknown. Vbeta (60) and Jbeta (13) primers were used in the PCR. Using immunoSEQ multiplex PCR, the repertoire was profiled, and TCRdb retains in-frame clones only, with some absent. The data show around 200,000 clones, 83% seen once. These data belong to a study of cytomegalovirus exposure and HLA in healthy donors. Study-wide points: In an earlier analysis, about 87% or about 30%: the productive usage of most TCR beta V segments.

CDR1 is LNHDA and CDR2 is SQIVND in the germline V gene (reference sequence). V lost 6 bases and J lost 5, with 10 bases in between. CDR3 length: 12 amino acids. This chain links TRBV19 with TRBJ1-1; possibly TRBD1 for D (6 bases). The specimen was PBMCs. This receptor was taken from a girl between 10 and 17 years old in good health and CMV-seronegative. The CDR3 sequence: CASRTGLTEAFF. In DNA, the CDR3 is TGTGCCAGTAGGACAGGTTTGACTGAAGCTTTCTTT.